These T cell receptor beta chains were read from a single sample in a study of T cells in Graves' hyperthyroidism and ophthalmopathy. Each CDR3 protein is one row after TCRdb ran MiXCR on the multiplex PCR reads. The data hold about 270,000 distinct CDR3 sequences, with 22% observed a single time. Source material: blood. The receptors derive from a man aged 25 to 45 with Graves' ophthalmopathy. Each CDR3 is given with its conserved first and last residue. D genes are given only for firm matches. Clone size appears in some rows only: once, few, many, or a class for an expanded clone.

abundance | j_gene | d_gene | v_gene | CDR3nt | CDR3aa
few | TRBJ1-3 | NA | TRBV30 | TGTGCCTGGAGGGAGGGGTTGAACTCTGGAAACACCATATATTTT | CAWREGLNSGNTIYF
few | TRBJ2-1 | NA | TRBV12-3/TRBV12-4 | TGTGCCAGCAGTTTATGGTGGGAGGAGCAGTTCTTC | CASSLWWEEQFF
NA | TRBJ1-1 | NA | TRBV4-1 | TGCGCCAGCAGCCAACCACGAAATAGGGGCACTGAAGCTTTCTTT | CASSQPRNRGTEAFF
few | TRBJ2-3 | TRBD2 | TRBV12-3/TRBV12-4 | TGTGCCAGCAGTTCAAAGACTAGTGGGGGGGGCACAGATACGCAGTATTTT | CASSSKTSGGGTDTQYF
NA | TRBJ1-4 | NA | TRBV11-3 | TGTGCCAGCAGCCAGACGGGAGAAAAACTGTTTTTT | CASSQTGEKLFF
few | TRBJ1-2 | TRBD1 | TRBV4-1 | TGCGCCAGCAGCGTAGGACAGGCTGCGGGAGGCTACACCTTC | CASSVGQAAGGYTF
many | TRBJ1-1 | NA | TRBV12-5 | TGTGCTAGTGGTTTGTTGGCGGGAGGCTTCGGGAACACTGAAGCTTTCTTT | CASGLLAGGFGNTEAFF
once | TRBJ2-1 | NA | TRBV5-5 | TGTGCCGGCAGCTTGGCCCCCAATGAGCAGTTCTTC | CAGSLAPNEQFF
few | TRBJ2-7 | NA | TRBV15 | TGTGCCACCAGCAGGAGGACGGGACCTAACGAGCAGTACTTC | CATSRRTGPNEQYF
many | TRBJ1-4 | NA | TRBV2 | TGTGCCAGTGGACTTGAAGGCGGTGTGAATGAAAAACTGTTTTTT | CASGLEGGVNEKLFF
NA | TRBJ1-1 | NA | TRBV19 | TGTGCCAGTAGTATGCCGGATGGATACTTGAACACTGAAGCTTTCTTT | CASSMPDGYLNTEAFF
few | TRBJ2-1 | NA | TRBV5-1 | TGCGCCAGCAGCCTGGTCGGGTACAATGAGCAGTTCTTC | CASSLVGYNEQFF
few | TRBJ1-5 | TRBD1 | TRBV12-3/TRBV12-4 | TGTGCCAGCAGTCCTGACAGGGCCCATCAGCCCCAGCATTTT | CASSPDRAHQPQHF
many | TRBJ1-1 | NA | TRBV11-2 | TGTGCCAGCAGCCTTACCGCCCAGGGGAACACTGAAGCTTTCTTT | CASSLTAQGNTEAFF
many | TRBJ1-6 | NA | TRBV28 | TGTGCCAGCAGTTTGGGGGATTCACCCCTCCACTTT | CASSLGDSPLHF
NA | TRBJ2-1 | NA | TRBV5-1 | TGCGCCAGCAGCCGGACACACAGCTCCTACAATGAGCAGTTCTTC | CASSRTHSSYNEQFF
few | TRBJ2-3 | NA | TRBV9 | TGTGCCAGCAGCGTAGAAAAAGGGGTTAGGACAGATACGCAGTATTTT | CASSVEKGVRTDTQYF
few | TRBJ2-1 | NA | TRBV12-3/TRBV12-4 | TGTGCCAGCATCAACCGGGGGGCGAGCGTATACAATGAGCAGTTCTTC | CASINRGASVYNEQFF
many | TRBJ2-2 | NA | TRBV28 | TGTGCCAGCAGTTTGCGGTTGGGGATCGGGGAGCTGTTTTTT | CASSLRLGIGELFF
few | TRBJ2-7 | TRBD2 | TRBV7-8 | TGTGCCAGCAGCTTAGCCCCAGGACTAGCGGGAGACTATATCGACGAGCAGTACTTC | CASSLAPGLAGDYIDEQYF
few | TRBJ2-2 | NA | TRBV28 | TGTGCCAGCCATGCAATGGACTACTCCACCGGGGAGCTGTTTTTT | CASHAMDYSTGELFF
NA | TRBJ2-7 | TRBD1 | TRBV15 | TGTGCCACCAGCCCCGGGACAGGGAGCTCCTACGAGCAGTACTTC | CATSPGTGSSYEQYF
NA | TRBJ2-1 | NA | TRBV14 | TGTGCCAGCAGCCAAGATTGGGGCGGGATGTACAATGAGCAGTTCTTC | CASSQDWGGMYNEQFF
NA | TRBJ1-2 | TRBD1 | TRBV19 | TGTGCCAGTAGTTTAGGGGGCTGGAACTATGGCTACACCTTC | CASSLGGWNYGYTF
NA | TRBJ2-1 | NA | TRBV7-2 | TGTGCCAGCAGCTCACTTAGCGGCCTGCTTGGGGATGAGCAGTTCTTC | CASSSLSGLLGDEQFF
NA | TRBJ1-3 | NA | TRBV28 | TGTGACCCCCGAAACACCATATATTTT | CDPRNTIYF
NA | TRBJ1-3 | NA | TRBV5-5 | TGTGCCAGCAGCGTGACAGGAAACACCATATATTTT | CASSVTGNTIYF
many | TRBJ2-7 | TRBD2 | TRBV7-4 | TGTGCCAGCAGCTGGGGACTAGCGGTCTCCTACGAGCAGTACTTC | CASSWGLAVSYEQYF
NA | TRBJ2-7 | NA | TRBV28 | TGTGCCAGTCAGCGGGGGACAGGGTACGAGCAGTACTTC | CASQRGTGYEQYF
NA | TRBJ2-5 | NA | TRBV2 | TGTGCCAGCAACGCGGACAGTCAAGAGACCCAGTACTTC | CASNADSQETQYF
many | TRBJ2-1 | NA | TRBV28 | TGTGCCAGCAGAAGGTGGGGCAATGAGCAGTTCTTC | CASRRWGNEQFF
few | TRBJ2-5 | NA | TRBV11-3 | TGTGCCAGCAGCCCACTGCACAGCGGGTCCATGAGCCAGTACTTC | CASSPLHSGSMSQYF
many | TRBJ2-3 | NA | TRBV7-3 | TGTGCCAGCAGCTTAACTCCGGGGCCCCCCACAGATACGCAGTATTTT | CASSLTPGPPTDTQYF
NA | TRBJ2-1 | TRBD2 | TRBV28 | TGTGCCAGCAGTACCACCCGACTAGCGGGAGGGCCTAGCAATGAGCAGTTCTTC | CASSTTRLAGGPSNEQFF
few | TRBJ1-3 | NA | TRBV3-1 | TGTGCCAGCAGCCGAGGGGGGGACTCTGGAAACACCATATATTTT | CASSRGGDSGNTIYF
NA | TRBJ2-3 | TRBD2 | TRBV6-1 | TGTGCCAGCAGCCGTGACTCCGGGACTAGCGGCACAGATACGCAGTATTTT | CASSRDSGTSGTDTQYF
few | TRBJ2-1 | NA | TRBV7-9 | TGTGCCAGCAGCTCCGCCGGGACCACCAATGAGCAGTTCTTC | CASSSAGTTNEQFF
few | TRBJ1-1 | NA | TRBV7-3 | TGTGCCAGCAGCTTAATGGGAGGGGTCAACACTGAAGCTTTCTTT | CASSLMGGVNTEAFF
NA | TRBJ2-1 | TRBD2 | TRBV20-1 | TGCAGTGCTAGTGACAGCGGGAGGGCCACGTCGTATGAGCAGTTCTTC | CSASDSGRATSYEQFF
NA | TRBJ2-1 | TRBD2 | TRBV6-1 | TGTGCCAGCAGTGAAGGGACTAGCGGGAGTAATGAGCAGTTCTTC | CASSEGTSGSNEQFF
NA | TRBJ1-2 | NA | TRBV28 | TGTGCCAGCAGTTCCCGGGGAGACTCTAACTATGGCTACACCTTC | CASSSRGDSNYGYTF
many | TRBJ1-2 | TRBD1 | TRBV12-3/TRBV12-4 | TGTGCCAGCAGTTTCGACAGGGGGGGTCACTATGGCTACACCTTC | CASSFDRGGHYGYTF
few | TRBJ2-2 | TRBD1 | TRBV28 | TGTGCCAGCAGTTTTACAGGGGGCACGGCGAACACCGGGGAGCTGTTTTTT | CASSFTGGTANTGELFF
NA | TRBJ1-2 | TRBD1 | TRBV5-1 | TGCGCCAGCAGCCGGGCTCCGGGACAGGGGGACGGCTACACCTTC | CASSRAPGQGDGYTF
NA | TRBJ1-5 | NA | TRBV27 | TGTGCCAGCAGTTTGGTGGCCAATCAGCCCCAGCATTTT | CASSLVANQPQHF
many | TRBJ1-1 | NA | TRBV2 | TGTGCCAGCAATACAAGAGGAGAAGCTTTCTTT | CASNTRGEAFF
NA | TRBJ2-1 | TRBD2 | TRBV20-1 | TGCAGTGCTCCAATTAGCGGGCAGTACAATGAGCAGTTCTTC | CSAPISGQYNEQFF
many | TRBJ1-6 | NA | TRBV11-2 | TGTGCCAGCAGTTACCCCCGGGATGTAAATTCACCCCTCCACTTT | CASSYPRDVNSPLHF
many | TRBJ2-5 | TRBD2 | TRBV28 | TGTGCCAGCAGTTTTCCTACTAGCGGGAGTCGGCAAGAGACCCAGTACTTC | CASSFPTSGSRQETQYF
NA | TRBJ1-6 | NA | TRBV4-1 | TGCGCCAGCAGCCATGGACAGAGGAATTCACCCCTCCACTTT | CASSHGQRNSPLHF